The sample holds a few counts of the clone carrying this TCR beta chain. Its antigen is as yet unknown. This sample stems from a study of CD8 T cells in ankylosing spondylitis. Points from the study as a whole: Blood from ankylosing spondylitis patients appeared to carry a characteristic roughly 8-variant TCR beta motif.

V gave up 2 bases and J gave up 4 bases, with 8 bases separating them. Germline lookup yields CDR1 GTSNPN and CDR2 SVGIG (reference sequence). The CDR3 extends over 12 amino acids. TCRdb analysed the 5' RACE reads with MiXCR anew, one entry per CDR3 protein. The sample has around 150,000 distinct CDR3 sequences; 7.3% are singletons. This chain uses TRBV30 with TRBJ1-2, with D possibly TRBD1 on 6 matching bases. The sequenced material came from blood, either unsorted or a sorted T cell fraction (not recorded which). The sequence derives from a female donor with ankylosing spondylitis or in good health (not recorded which). In nucleotides, the CDR3 is TGTGCCTGGAGTAGGGGGGGCTATGGCTACACCTTC. Encoded protein: CAWSRGGYGYTF.